This T cell receptor beta chain was captured in a study of blood T cell repertoires in COVID-19. Looking at the study overall: Sources were T cells, B-cell-depleted T cells, or PBMCs; the material itself was cDNA or gDNA.

The germline CDR1 and CDR2 sequences are SGHDN and FVKESK. This CDR3 region has 16 residues. V was trimmed by 0 bases and J by 5 bases, leaving 16 bases between them. Original handling: Estimated nucleated cell counts came from reference gene primer amplification. The data were produced by immunoSEQ multiplex PCR, yet TCRdb's version contains in-frame clones alone and is incomplete. V and J calls and clone size are as listed in that table; D and trimming were resolved from the DNA. The sample holds 130,000 to 150,000 clones, around 80% seen once. This receptor was obtained from a man in his sixties with acute or convalescent COVID-19. The sequenced sample consisted of peripheral blood. The chain recombines TRBV14 with TRBJ2-5; tentatively, D is TRBD2 (7 bases). CDR3 loop: CASSQELGGLGETQYF. CDR3 in DNA: TGTGCCAGCAGCCAAGAACTCGGGGGGCTGGGGGAGACCCAGTACTTC. The full variable domain, with the rest looked up from reference TRBV14 and TRBJ2-5, is EAGVTQFPSHSVIEKGQTVTLRCDPISGHDNLYWYRRVMGKEIKFLLHFVKESKQDESGMPNNRFLAERTGGTYSTLKVQPAELEDSGVYFCASSQELGGLGETQYFGPGTRLLVL.